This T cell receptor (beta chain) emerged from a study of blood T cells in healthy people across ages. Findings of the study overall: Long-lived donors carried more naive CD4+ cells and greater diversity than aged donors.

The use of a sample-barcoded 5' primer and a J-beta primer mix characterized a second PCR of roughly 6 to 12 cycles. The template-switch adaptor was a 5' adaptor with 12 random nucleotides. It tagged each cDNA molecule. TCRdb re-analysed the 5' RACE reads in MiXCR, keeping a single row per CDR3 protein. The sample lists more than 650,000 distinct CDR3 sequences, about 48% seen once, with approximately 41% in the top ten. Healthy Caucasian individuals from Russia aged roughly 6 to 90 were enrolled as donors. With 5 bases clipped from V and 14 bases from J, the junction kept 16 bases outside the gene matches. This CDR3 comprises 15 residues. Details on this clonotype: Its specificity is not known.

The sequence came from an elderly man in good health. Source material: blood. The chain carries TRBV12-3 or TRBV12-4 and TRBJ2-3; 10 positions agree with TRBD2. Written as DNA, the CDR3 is TGTGCCAGCAGTCCGGGGAGCGGGAGGGGGGGAGACGCGTATTTT. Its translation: CASSPGSGRGGDAYF.